Here is one T cell receptor beta chain with its context. Its antigen has not been determined. The input lacks base qualities; no much larger clone sits a single base away. Five hundred nanograms of biopsy DNA per sample were submitted for commercial TCRB immunosequencing. Adaptive Biotechnology amplified CDR3 regions from genomic DNA with a two-step multiplex PCR that controlled for amplification bias. Primers covering every V and J gene segment were used in the first PCR, while barcodes and Illumina adapters were added in the second PCR. CDR3 libraries were sequenced using an Illumina instrument. The published analysis was carried out like this. Analysis combined the vendor-provided pipelines with custom analysis of raw data in R/Bioconductor under R version 3.3.0. Clonality, which ranges from 0 to 1, was calculated as the inverse of the normalised Shannon entropy across all productive clones. High-frequency clones were defined as the share of the repertoire taken up by the top 100 clones, keeping only clones that passed a 95% confidence test. Repertoire diversity was measured with the Simpson index, and overlap between samples was measured with the Morisita-Horn index. This immuneACCESS table, as held by TCRdb, lists in-frame sequences with V and J called but not all clones. Of the missing ones, under half trace to an unresolved V gene in checked studies; the others have no known cause. The D gene and trimming were derived from the DNA, and the V and J assignments and clone size from that table. Within this sample are 9,500 to 15,000 clones, with just over 75% of them counted one time only. The ten largest clonotypes hold 3.5% to 5.5% of the sample.

This entry is derived from a study of T cell repertoires in ileal Crohn's disease (dated by TCRdb to 2018 to 2020). For the study in its entirety: At the time of surgery, roughly 35% of patients were active smokers, and the median duration of disease was 7.9 years. Every patient underwent surgery because of a complication, which was stricturing disease in around 61% of cases and penetrating disease in roughly 39%. About half of the patients received postoperative therapy: about eleven received thiopurines and about 19 received anti-TNF agents. TCR repertoire analysis was performed in about 61 Crohn's disease patients drawn from a prospective multicentre cohort. Running in parallel with the study was a multicentre cohort set up to find predictors of early endoscopic recurrence following ileocolonic resection. Endoscopic postoperative recurrence was defined by a Rutgeerts score above i0. The study sequenced about 150 mucosal samples from around 57 patients, taken at several locations on the surgical specimen and at postoperative endoscopy.

Trimming accounts for 4 bases at V and 3 bases at J, while the number of junction bases matched to no gene is 13. The germline V gene encodes CDR1 SGHRS and CDR2 YFSETQ. The CDR3 covers 17 residues, taking in both the cysteine and the phenylalanine. The retained sequence is limited to the CDR3, 51 bases, with the frame set at the first base. Adults with ileal or ileocolonic Crohn's disease and an indication for ileocolonic resection were eligible for inclusion. Before DNA extraction, whole ileal mucosal biopsies were kept frozen at -80 degrees C. Genomic DNA was extracted from frozen whole biopsies with a TRizol-based method and quantified on a NanoDrop 2000 spectrophotometer. The research as a whole found: Compared with CD4 T cells, sorted CD8 T cells held more high-frequency clones, which suggests that the mucosal expansions were mostly CD8. A significantly higher proportion of clonal expansions was observed in active smokers at surgery than in non-smokers (25.9% vs 17.9%, p=0.02). Endoscopic recurrence was linked to a higher percentage of high-frequency clones at surgery, and recurrence occurred in every patient whose clonality exceeded 26.8% (18/57). Only a subgroup of patients, of unstated size, had mucosal CD4 and CD8 T cells sorted and sequenced.

The source material was ileal tissue. The TCR originated in an adult with Crohn's disease. Here the chain combines TRBV5-1 and TRBJ2-3; 8 bases in between match TRBD1. Read as DNA, the sequence is TGCGCCAGCAGCGTGAAAGGACAGGGAAGGGAGACAGATACGCAGTATTTT. Translated, this gives CASSVKGQGRETDTQYF.